The text below deals with one TCR beta chain. Its target is unknown. This sample was included in a study of CD8 T cells in ankylosing spondylitis. Libraries for TCR beta were made by quantitative 5'-RACE with molecular barcodes. TCRdb re-called the 5' RACE reads with MiXCR, one entry per CDR3 protein. Counted here are approximately 350,000 distinct CDR3 sequences, roughly 20% occurring once; the ten biggest clones make up less than 15%. The germline V gene encodes CDR1 MGHRA and CDR2 YSYEKL. The CDR3 length is 15 residues. V was clipped by 3 bases and J by 10 bases; unmatched bases: 6. Study-wide findings and caveats: Earlier authors reported some of these motif variants in reactive arthritis synovial fluid and blood.

This clonotype was sampled from a male donor with ankylosing spondylitis or in good health (not recorded which). Sequenced sample: blood, either unsorted or a sorted T cell fraction (not recorded which). The chain is built from TRBV4-1 and TRBJ1-6; 10 nucleotides align to TRBD1. DNA for the CDR3: TGCGCCAGCAGCCATCAGACAGGGGGCTTATCACCCCTCCACTTT. Its translation is CASSHQTGGLSPLHF.